These 8 T cell receptor beta chains share one sample of origin, sequenced in a study of blood T cell repertoires in COVID-19. Profiling relied on immunoSEQ multiplex PCR, and the TCRdb table lists in-frame clones only, not all of them. Of some 240,000 clones listed, approximately 88% are singletons. Sequenced input: peripheral blood. Source of these receptors: a woman in her 70s with COVID-19, enrolled during active disease.

The chain couples TRBV5-1 to TRBJ2-3, with 9 nucleotides matching TRBD1. Germline V gives CDR1 SGHRS, CDR2 YFSETQ. The CDR3 is made up of 16 amino acids. V was pared by 4 bases and J by 0 bases, with 6 bases of the junction left unmatched. CDR3 sequence (DNA): TGCGCCAGCAGCCCGGGACAGGGTACGAGCACAGATACGCAGTATTTT. Translating gives CASSPGQGTSTDTQYF.

This clone was observed a single time. The genes are TRBV10-3 and TRBJ1-5, with 8 bases matching TRBD1. The CDR3 loop spans 15 amino acids. The junction had 2 bases not matched to a gene; V was cut back by 4 bases and J by 0 bases. Looked up from germline, CDR1 is ENHRY and CDR2 is SYGVKD. CDR3 region: CAISGGQDSNQPQHF. The CDR3 region has the DNA TGTGCCATCAGTGGGGGACAGGATAGCAATCAGCCCCAGCATTTT.

The chain uses TRBV6-2 or TRBV6-3 and TRBJ1-2, with 7 nucleotides matching TRBD1. Germline V CDR1 and CDR2: MNHEY, SVGEGT. V lost 4 bases and J lost 2; bases outside the gene matches: 7. The CDR3 length is 15 residues. CDR3 region: CASSSGVTGNYGYTF. The CDR3 region has the DNA TGTGCCAGCAGTTCGGGGGTGACAGGGAACTATGGCTACACCTTC.

The V gene is TRBV27, the J gene TRBJ2-7; D perhaps matches TRBD2 (5 bases). The CDR3 spans 10 residues. CDR1 and CDR2 from the germline V gene are MNHEY and SMNVEV (reference sequence). Trimming pared 11 bases from V and 0 bases from J, leaving 5 bases between. CDR3 amino acids: CARDSYEQYF. As DNA, the CDR3 is TGTGCCCGGGACTCCTACGAGCAGTACTTC.

This chain connects TRBV4-1 to TRBJ1-6; D is uncertain. Between the trimmed V and J ends, which lost 6 bases and 12 bases, there was a span of 18 bases. Germline V gene sequence: CDR1 MGHRA, CDR2 YSYEKL. There are 14 residues in the CDR3. The CDR3 loop reads CASSPSRAAGPLHF. CDR3 DNA: TGCGCCAGCAGTCCTTCCCGGGCAGCGGGACCCCTCCACTTT.

The rearrangement uses TRBV19 and TRBJ1-1; the D gene is possibly TRBD1 (5 bases). The V end lost 5 bases, the J end lost 0 bases, and 10 bases lay between the germline ends. Germline V lookup: CDR1 LNHDA, CDR2 SQIVND (reference sequence). The CDR3 totals 14 residues. In DNA, the CDR3 is TGTGCCAGTAGTCTTTCCAGGGTGAACACTGAAGCTTTCTTT. Residues: CASSLSRVNTEAFF.

The J gene is TRBJ2-7, the V gene TRBV19; 8 nucleotides align to TRBD1. Germline loops: CDR1 LNHDA, CDR2 SQIVND (reference sequence). CDR3 length: 15 amino acids. With 1 base clipped from V and 2 bases from J, the junction kept 4 bases outside the gene matches. This chain's CDR3 is CASSIAGQDPYEQYF. CDR3 nucleotides: TGTGCCAGTAGTATAGCGGGACAGGACCCCTACGAGCAGTACTTC.

The chain employs TRBV4-1 and TRBJ1-1, with no clear D. Per germline, CDR1 MGHRA and CDR2 YSYEKL. The CDR3 covers 15 residues. Trimming removed 0 bases at V and 5 bases at J, with 13 bases between. The CDR3 DNA reads TGCGCCAGCAGCCAAGACCCCTCTTCGTTGACTGAAGCTTTCTTT. Translating it yields CASSQDPSSLTEAFF.